One T cell receptor beta chain is described in this entry. Per the authors' pipeline: Researchers report that nucleated cell counts were estimated from reference gene primer amplification. TCRdb's copy holds only in-frame clones and misses some; the assay was immunoSEQ multiplex PCR. D and trimming come from the DNA, and the V and J calls and clone size come from that table. The data hold some 250,000 clones, with approximately 91% observed a single time. These data belong to a study of blood T cell repertoires in COVID-19. The germline CDR1 and CDR2 sequences are SGHNT and YENEEA. V was pared by 5 bases and J by 2 bases, with 6 bases of the junction left unmatched. The CDR3 length is 15 residues.

The receptor's source is a woman aged 35 to 49 with acute COVID-19. The specimen was PBMCs or T cells enriched from blood (not recorded which). The chain combines TRBV11-3 with TRBJ2-1; 7 bases line up with TRBD2. This CDR3 reads CASSTGTSAYNEQFF. DNA of the CDR3: TGTGCCAGCAGCACCGGCACTAGCGCCTACAATGAGCAGTTCTTC.